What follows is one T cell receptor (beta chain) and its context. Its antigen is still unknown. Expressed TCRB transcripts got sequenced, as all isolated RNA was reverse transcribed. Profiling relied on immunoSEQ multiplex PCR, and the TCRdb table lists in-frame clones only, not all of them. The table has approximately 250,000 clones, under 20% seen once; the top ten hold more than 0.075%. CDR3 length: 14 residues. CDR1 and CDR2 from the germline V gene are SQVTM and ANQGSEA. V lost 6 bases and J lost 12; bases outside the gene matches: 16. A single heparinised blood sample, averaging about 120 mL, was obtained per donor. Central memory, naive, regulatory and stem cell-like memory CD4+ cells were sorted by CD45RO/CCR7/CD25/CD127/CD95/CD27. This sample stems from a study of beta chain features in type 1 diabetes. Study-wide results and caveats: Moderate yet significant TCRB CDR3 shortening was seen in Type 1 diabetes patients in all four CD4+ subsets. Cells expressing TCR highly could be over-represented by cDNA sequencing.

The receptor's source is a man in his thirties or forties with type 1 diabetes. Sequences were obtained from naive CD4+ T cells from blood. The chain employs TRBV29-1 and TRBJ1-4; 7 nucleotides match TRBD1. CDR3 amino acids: CSVGTGRGDSELFF. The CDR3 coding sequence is TGCAGCGTCGGCACAGGGCGCGGGGACAGTGAACTGTTTTTT.